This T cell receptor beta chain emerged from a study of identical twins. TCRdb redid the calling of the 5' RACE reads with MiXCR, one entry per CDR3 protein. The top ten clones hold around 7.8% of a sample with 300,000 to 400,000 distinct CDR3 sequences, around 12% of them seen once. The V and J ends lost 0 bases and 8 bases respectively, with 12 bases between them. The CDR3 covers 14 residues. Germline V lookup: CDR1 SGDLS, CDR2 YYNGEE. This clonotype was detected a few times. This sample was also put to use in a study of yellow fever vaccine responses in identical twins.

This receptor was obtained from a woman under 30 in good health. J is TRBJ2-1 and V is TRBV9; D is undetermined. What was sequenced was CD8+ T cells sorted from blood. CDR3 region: CASSVDGYQDEQFF. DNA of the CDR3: TGTGCCAGCAGCGTAGATGGGTATCAGGATGAGCAGTTCTTC.